Listed below are T cell receptor beta chains from one sample, sequenced in a study of STAT5B mutations in CD4+ large granular lymphocyte leukemia. Produced via immunoSEQ multiplex PCR; TCRdb's table is partial and in-frame only. The sample consists of some 45,000 clones, approximately 83% of them appearing once. The sequenced sample consisted of CD4+ T cells from blood buffy coats. Receptors were obtained from a human donor in good health. The CDR3 runs from the conserved cysteine through the conserved F or W. A D gene is named only where the DNA matches it firmly. The size entry is marked missing in some rows and otherwise reads once, few, many or a size class.

j_call | d_call | v_call | clone_size | cdr3_nt | cdr3_aa
TRBJ1-2 | NA | TRBV7-2 | NA | TGTGCCAGCAGAAGGGACCGCAGAAACTATGGCTACACCTTC | CASRRDRRNYGYTF
TRBJ2-7 | NA | TRBV5-1 | NA | TGCGCCAGCAGCTTGGTGGGAGTGTTGAACGAGCAGTACTTC | CASSLVGVLNEQYF
TRBJ2-7 | TRBD2 | TRBV4-1 | NA | TGCGCCAGCAGCTTCATCGGACTAGCTGGTCGCGAGCAGTACTTC | CASSFIGLAGREQYF
TRBJ1-1 | NA | TRBV7-2 | NA | TGTGCCAGCAGCTTAAACAGAGCTAACACTGAAGCTTTCTTT | CASSLNRANTEAFF
TRBJ2-2 | NA | TRBV19 | NA | TGTGCCAGTAGGGGGCCGGGCTTGCCGGCCGGGGAGCTGTTTTTT | CASRGPGLPAGELFF
TRBJ2-5 | TRBD2 | TRBV4-2 | few | TGTGCCAGCAGCCGCGACCCCGGGACTAGCGGGAGGGGAGGGGGTGAGACCCAGTACTTC | CASSRDPGTSGRGGGETQYF
TRBJ2-1 | TRBD2 | TRBV4-3 | NA | TGCGCCAGCAGCCAAGCGACTAGCGAGCAGTTCTTC | CASSQATSEQFF
TRBJ2-3 | NA | TRBV12-1 | NA | TGTGCCAGCAGCTCCCGGACTAGCGGGAGTTCGCCCTCAGATACGCAGTATTTT | CASSSRTSGSSPSDTQYF
TRBJ2-1 | NA | TRBV6-1 | NA | TGTGCCAGCAAGGCCGGACTACTCCGAAGCGAGCAGTTCTTC | CASKAGLLRSEQFF
TRBJ1-1 | NA | TRBV7-9 | NA | TGTGCCAGCAGCTTAAACGGGCGAAGGGAAGCTTTCTTT | CASSLNGRREAFF
TRBJ2-6 | NA | TRBV4-2 | once | TGTGCCAGCAGCCGCCGCTTGGAGGGGGCCAACGTCCTGACTTTC | CASSRRLEGANVLTF
TRBJ1-3 | NA | TRBV2 | NA | TGTGCCAGCAAGGAACAGGAAAACACCATATATTTT | CASKEQENTIYF
TRBJ1-6 | TRBD1 | TRBV14 | NA | TGTGCCAGCAGCCAAGATTATCCAGGGGGGTCACCCCTCCACTTT | CASSQDYPGGSPLHF
TRBJ1-5 | NA | TRBV12-5 | NA | TGTGCTAGTGGTTTGGGGCCTGAGGTGCATTTT | CASGLGPEVHF
TRBJ2-3 | TRBD2 | TRBV4-2 | NA | TGTGCCAGCAGTTCCAGACTAGCGGAAGCCTCAGATACGCAATATTTT | CASSSRLAEASDTQYF
TRBJ2-7 | TRBD1 | TRBV6-4 | NA | TGTGCCAGCAGTGACTCTCTCACGACAGGGGACTACGAGCAGTACTTC | CASSDSLTTGDYEQYF
TRBJ1-1 | TRBD1 | TRBV27 | NA | TGTGCCAGCAGTAGATCATGGGACAGCACTGAAGCTTTCTTT | CASSRSWDSTEAFF
TRBJ1-2 | NA | TRBV28 | NA | TGTGCCAGCAGGCGCCCCGATGGCTACACCTTC | CASRRPDGYTF
TRBJ2-7 | TRBD2 | TRBV11-2 | NA | TGTGCCAGCAGCTCGAATAGACGGCCTAGCGGGAGTGGATACGAGCAGTACTTC | CASSSNRRPSGSGYEQYF
TRBJ2-7 | NA | TRBV28 | NA | TGTGCCAGCACCCCCCGGGGTGGCCCTACCTACGAGCAGTACTTC | CASTPRGGPTYEQYF
TRBJ2-1 | TRBD2 | TRBV28 | NA | TGTGCCAGCAGCTCCTGGGGACTAGGGGTGAATGAGCAGTTCTTC | CASSSWGLGVNEQFF
TRBJ2-7 | NA | TRBV20-1 | NA | TGCAGTGCTCCCGCCGCCTACGAGCAGTACTTC | CSAPAAYEQYF
TRBJ2-7 | TRBD2 | TRBV18 | NA | TGTGCCAGCTCCACCAGCGGGAGGGCCGCCAACGAGCAGTACTTC | CASSTSGRAANEQYF
TRBJ2-3 | NA | TRBV7-9 | NA | TGTGCCAGCAGTTCCGCCATCGGACTAACCTCCACAGATACGCAGTATTTT | CASSSAIGLTSTDTQYF
TRBJ2-5 | NA | TRBV29-1 | NA | TGCAGCGTTGGACCGGGGCGGGAGACCCAGTACTTC | CSVGPGRETQYF
TRBJ1-1 | NA | TRBV5-1 | NA | TGCGCCAGCAGCTTGGACCGAAACACTGAAGCTTTCTTT | CASSLDRNTEAFF
TRBJ2-7 | NA | TRBV6-6 | once | TGTGCCAGCCGCCTAGGCGGCCGCCGGGGCGAGCAGTACTTC | CASRLGGRRGEQYF
TRBJ2-7 | TRBD2 | TRBV18 | NA | TGTGCCAGCTCGCAAGGGAGCGGGAGCCCCTACGAGCAGTACTTC | CASSQGSGSPYEQYF
TRBJ2-4 | TRBD2 | TRBV29-1 | NA | TGCAGCTTTTGGACTAGCGGGAGTTATGGGAACATTCAGTACTTC | CSFWTSGSYGNIQYF
TRBJ2-2 | NA | TRBV15 | NA | TGTGCCACCAGCAGAGGGAACACCGGGGAGCTGTTTTTT | CATSRGNTGELFF
TRBJ2-1 | TRBD2 | TRBV19 | NA | TGTGCCAGTAGTACCGGGACTAGCGGGAGGAATGAGCAGTTCTTC | CASSTGTSGRNEQFF
TRBJ1-6 | NA | TRBV25-1 | once | TGTGCCGCTTGGGCTCACAGGGAAGGCTATAATTCACCCCTCCACTTT | CAAWAHREGYNSPLHF
TRBJ2-7 | TRBD2 | TRBV2 | NA | TGTGCCAGGGGTCCTAGCGGGAGCTACGAGCAGTACTTC | CARGPSGSYEQYF
TRBJ1-5 | NA | TRBV30 | NA | TGTGCCTGGAGTGTACCCCCCAATCAGCCCCAGCATTTT | CAWSVPPNQPQHF
TRBJ2-1 | NA | TRBV12-5 | once | TGTGCTAGTGGCTATACTGGATACAATGAGCAGTTCTTC | CASGYTGYNEQFF
TRBJ1-4 | NA | TRBV5-4 | NA | TGTGCCAGCAGCTTGTCCGGGGTTGGGGAAAAACTGTTTTTT | CASSLSGVGEKLFF
TRBJ1-1 | NA | TRBV7-2 | NA | TGTGCCAGCAGCTTAGTTAAGAACACTGAAGCTTTCTTT | CASSLVKNTEAFF
TRBJ2-7 | NA | TRBV11-2 | NA | TGTGCCAGCAGCTCCAACCGGGACCGTGGCGAGCAGTACTTC | CASSSNRDRGEQYF
TRBJ1-4 | NA | TRBV29-1 | NA | TGCAGCGTTGGGGGTGAGATGGGTGAAAAACTGTTTTTT | CSVGGEMGEKLFF
TRBJ2-5 | NA | TRBV6-1 | NA | TGTGCCAGCACCCCAGCGGGCGGTTCAAGAGAGACCCAGTACTTC | CASTPAGGSRETQYF
TRBJ2-5 | TRBD2 | TRBV18 | NA | TGTGCCAGCGGGACTAGGGAGCTCCAAGAGACCCAGTACTTC | CASGTRELQETQYF
TRBJ1-5 | NA | TRBV28 | NA | TGTGCCAGCAAGGGACCGAATCAGCCCCAGCATTTT | CASKGPNQPQHF
TRBJ2-7 | NA | TRBV11-2 | NA | TGTGCCAGCAGCCTCCAGGGAGGTTTCCGGGACAGCTCCTACGAGCAGTACTTC | CASSLQGGFRDSSYEQYF
TRBJ1-2 | NA | TRBV5-1 | few | TGCGCCAGCAGCTTGGCTAGTACCTATGGCTACACCTTC | CASSLASTYGYTF
TRBJ1-2 | NA | TRBV27 | NA | TGTGCCAGCAGTTTCAACACTAACTATGGCTACACCTTC | CASSFNTNYGYTF
TRBJ2-7 | TRBD1 | TRBV7-2 | NA | TGTGCCAGCAGCCCGGGACAGGGGTCCTTAGAGCAGTACTTC | CASSPGQGSLEQYF
TRBJ2-5 | NA | TRBV5-4 | NA | TGTGCCAGCAGCTTCGGGCGGGCCCAGTACTTC | CASSFGRAQYF
TRBJ2-3 | NA | TRBV29-1 | NA | TGCAGCGTAGCGGGTCCGGGAGATACGCAGTATTTT | CSVAGPGDTQYF
TRBJ2-7 | NA | TRBV9 | NA | TGTGCCAGCAGCGTAGGGGGGTCCCTCTCCGAGCAGTACTTC | CASSVGGSLSEQYF
TRBJ2-1 | NA | TRBV19 | NA | TGTGCCAGTAGAAATAGACTGGAGTCCTACAATGAGCAGTTCTTC | CASRNRLESYNEQFF
TRBJ1-1 | NA | TRBV4-3 | NA | TGCGCCAGCAGCCATGACAGCGGGAACACTGAAGCTTTCTTT | CASSHDSGNTEAFF
TRBJ2-7 | NA | TRBV7-9 | NA | TGTGCCAGCAGCCCCGGGACACGGACGTACTTC | CASSPGTRTYF
TRBJ2-7 | NA | TRBV5-4 | NA | TGTGCCAGCAGCTTGGCCAAGACGGGGGATAAGGCCTACGAGCAGTACTTC | CASSLAKTGDKAYEQYF
TRBJ2-1 | TRBD2 | TRBV7-9 | NA | TGTGCCAGCAGCTCCAAGCGGGAGTTCACCTACAATGAGCAGTTCTTC | CASSSKREFTYNEQFF
TRBJ2-7 | TRBD1 | TRBV11-2 | once | TGTGCCAGCAGCTTAGGGTCACAGGGGAACGAGCAGTACTTC | CASSLGSQGNEQYF
TRBJ2-3 | NA | TRBV10-3 | NA | TGTGCCATCAGTGGGGCAGATACGCAGTATTTT | CAISGADTQYF
TRBJ1-5 | NA | TRBV12-2 | NA | NA | CASRLAFRVGWGNQPQHF
TRBJ2-1 | NA | TRBV19 | once | TGTGCCAGCCAGGGGGCGGGAGGTACACACAATGAGCAGTTCTTC | CASQGAGGTHNEQFF
TRBJ1-5 | NA | TRBV19 | NA | TGTGCCAGTAGCGGGGAGGCGAGCAATCAGCCCCAGCATTTT | CASSGEASNQPQHF
TRBJ2-5 | TRBD2 | TRBV7-9 | once | TGTGCCAGCAGCTTATACATGACTAGCGGGGGGGAGACCCAGTACTTC | CASSLYMTSGGETQYF